This T cell receptor beta chain was sequenced in a study of blood T cell repertoires in COVID-19. Overall study: Donors in the United States, Italy and Spain gave samples during acute or convalescent COVID-19. T cells, B-cell-depleted T cells, or PBMCs provided the cDNA or gDNA that served as material.

Trimming shortened V by 1 base and J by 12 bases, and 9 bases separated the two germline ends. The CDR3 loop spans 12 amino acids. Germline loops: CDR1 MGHRA, CDR2 YSYEKL. In the original processing: Nucleated cell counts were estimated from reference gene primer amplification. Data came from immunoSEQ multiplex PCR; TCRdb stores just in-frame clones and leaves some out. V and J calls and clone size are given by that table; D and trimming were obtained from the DNA. This table has 100,000 to 140,000 clones, roughly 90% appearing once. The receptor was derived from a man aged 40-55 years with active or convalescent COVID-19. The chain recombines TRBV4-1 with TRBJ1-4, with TRBD1 as a possible D gene (5 bases). Sequenced sample: peripheral blood. The CDR3 DNA sequence: TGCGCCAGCAGCCAAGGTGTAGGGGAACTGTTTTTT. Translation gives CASSQGVGELFF.